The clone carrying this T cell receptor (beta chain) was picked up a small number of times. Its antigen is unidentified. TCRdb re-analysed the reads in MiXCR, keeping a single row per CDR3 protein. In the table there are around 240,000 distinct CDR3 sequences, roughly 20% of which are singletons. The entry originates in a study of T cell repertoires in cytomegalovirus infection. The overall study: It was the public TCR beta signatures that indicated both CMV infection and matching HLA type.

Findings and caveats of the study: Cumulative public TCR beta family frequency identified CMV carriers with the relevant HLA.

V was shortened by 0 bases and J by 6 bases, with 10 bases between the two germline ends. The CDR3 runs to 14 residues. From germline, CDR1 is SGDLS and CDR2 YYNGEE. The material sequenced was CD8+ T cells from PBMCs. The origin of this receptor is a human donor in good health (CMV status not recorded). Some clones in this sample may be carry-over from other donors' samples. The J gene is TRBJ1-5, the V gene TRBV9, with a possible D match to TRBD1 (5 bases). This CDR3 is CASSVDGRVQPQHF. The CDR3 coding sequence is TGTGCCAGCAGCGTAGACGGCAGGGTTCAGCCCCAGCATTTT. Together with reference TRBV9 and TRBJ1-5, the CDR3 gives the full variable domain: DSGVTQTPKHLITATGQRVTLRCSPRSGDLSVYWYQQSLDQGLQFLIQYYNGEERAKGNILERFSAQQFPDLHSELNLSSLELGDSALYFCASSVDGRVQPQHFGDGTRLSIL.